This TCR beta chain was identified in a study of blood T cell repertoires in COVID-19. On the study more broadly: From T cells, B-cell-depleted T cells, or PBMCs came the material, which was cDNA or gDNA.

Trimming cost V 5 bases and J 1 base, with 15 bases left between them. The CDR3 runs 14 residues. Germline CDR1 and CDR2: SQVTM and ANQGSEA. Only in-frame clones appear in the TCRdb table, and some are missing; sequencing was by immunoSEQ multiplex PCR. This table has about 160,000 clones, roughly 82% appearing once. The specimen sequenced was peripheral blood. The V call is TRBV29-1, the J call TRBJ2-7; TRBD1 is a possible D gene (5 bases). This TCR derives from a middle-aged woman with COVID-19, enrolled during active disease. The CDR3 DNA sequence: TGCAGCGTTTCGATCGGAGCAGGGTCCTACGAGCAGTACTTC. Its translation: CSVSIGAGSYEQYF.